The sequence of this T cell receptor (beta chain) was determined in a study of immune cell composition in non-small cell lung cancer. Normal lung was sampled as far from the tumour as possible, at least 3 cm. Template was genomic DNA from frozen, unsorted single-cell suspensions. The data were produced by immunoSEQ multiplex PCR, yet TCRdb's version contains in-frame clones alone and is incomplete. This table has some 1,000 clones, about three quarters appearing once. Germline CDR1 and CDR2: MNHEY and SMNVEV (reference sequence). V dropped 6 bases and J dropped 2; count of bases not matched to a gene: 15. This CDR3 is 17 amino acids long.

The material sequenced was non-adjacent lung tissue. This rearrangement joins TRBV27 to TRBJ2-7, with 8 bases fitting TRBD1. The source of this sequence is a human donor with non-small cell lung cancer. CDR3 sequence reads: CASSPVATGGGTYEQYF. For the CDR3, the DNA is TGTGCCAGCAGCCCAGTGGCCACAGGGGGAGGCACCTACGAGCAGTACTTC.